This TCR beta chain was identified during a study of T cell responses to AZD1222 COVID-19 vaccine (dated by TCRdb to the early 2020s). A note on the overall study: Because spike-specific TCR depth and breadth did not differ between the two schedules, AZD1222 recipients who got a second dose at roughly 4 weeks were pooled with those who got a second dose at roughly 12 weeks. Trial participants were enrolled by age into 18-55, 56-69 and 70-plus year subgroups, with 148, 28 and 57 TCR-sequenced participants respectively. A total of under 250 trial participants underwent TCR sequencing, of whom roughly 210 had received two doses of AZD1222 and about 26 had received two doses of the MenACWY control vaccine. The paper's findings and limits, for the study overall: Epitopes outside the regions mutated in the B.1.351 and B.1.1.7 variants were reportedly recognized by nearly half of the unique spike-specific TCRs. Conclusions about previously exposed vaccinees are limited, since just 5 to 7 AZD1222 recipients were seropositive for SARS-CoV-2 at baseline. In the small 56-69-year group, the increase in depth fell short of significance, most likely because of low power. Participants were mostly white British and included more females than males, and it was suggested by the authors that clonal diversity may have been underestimated. No day 14 peak-response samples were available, so repertoires were characterized only after the peak T cell response. After two AZD1222 doses, spike-specific TCR breadth and depth were significantly higher than at day 0 and than in MenACWY recipients. Vaccine-associated CD4 TCRs spanned the whole spike protein, with dominant responses in regions 160-218 and 743-854.

The CDR3 regions of human TCRbeta chains were analyzed by immunosequencing. The authors processed their data as follows. TCRs in the repertoires were matched against a reference library of SARS-CoV-2-specific TCRs that had been generated with the MIRA antigen-specificity platform. Breadth meant the fraction of unique TCRs that were SARS-CoV-2-associated, whereas depth meant the fraction of total T cells that were SARS-CoV-2-associated. Using the MIRA data, each spike-specific TCR was mapped to the spike region that the TCR reacts to and placed in a CD4 or CD8 class. Log10-transformed breadth and depth values were compared by one-way ANOVA with Sidak's multiple comparisons tests. TCRdb carries this immuneACCESS record with in-frame sequences only. Its versions omit some clonotypes, under half of them owing to an unresolved V gene in the studies checked, with the rest unexplained. D and trimming come from the DNA, and the V and J calls and clone size come from that table. The sample table contains over 110,000 clones; only one count was recorded for around 93% of them. Together, the top ten hold around 3% of the sample.

In light of the paper, this sample's time point label describes: baseline before first vaccination. Vaccinee samples came from UK trials COV001 and COV002, including a single-blind randomized controlled phase 2/3 trial of AZD1222 (ChAdOx1 nCoV-19) in healthy adults. For TCRbeta chain sequencing, PBMC samples from trial participants were taken at day 0 and at day 28 after the second dose. This clone was found once. The clone's antigen remains unknown. Qualities for individual bases were not recorded, and no much larger clone is one base off. The sequence was collected from an adult in good health. The material sequenced was peripheral blood, taken on day 0 of AZD1222 vaccination.

The sequenced DNA is TGTGCCAGCAGTTCCCTTGCGGGGAGCCCAGATACGCAGTATTTT. This gives the protein CASSSLAGSPDTQYF. The chain couples TRBV28 to TRBJ2-3, and possibly TRBD2, on 6 matching bases. Relative to germline, V is 4 bases shorter and J is 4 bases shorter, with 15 bases between their ends. The germline V gene encodes CDR1 MDHEN and CDR2 SYDVKM. From cysteine to phenylalanine, the CDR3 is 15 amino acids long. The kept DNA is CDR3 alone, 45 bases in frame from the first base. The variable domain in full, with residues beyond the CDR3 obtained from the reference TRBV28 and TRBJ2-3 genes, is DVKVTQSSRYLVKRTGEKVFLECVQDMDHENMFWYRQDPGLGLRLIYFSYDVKMKEKGDIPEGYSVSREKKERFSLILESASTNQTSMYLCASSSLAGSPDTQYFGPGTRLTVL.